The rows below give T cell receptor beta chains drawn from one sample of a study of T cell responses to AZD1222 COVID-19 vaccine. The method was immunoSEQ multiplex PCR; TCRdb's version includes in-frame clones alone and lacks a portion of them. The sample yields tens of thousands of clones, 90% seen once. The sample was peripheral blood, taken 28 days after the second AZD1222 dose. The receptors come from an adult who received the AZD1222 COVID-19 vaccine. Each CDR3 is given with its conserved first and last residue. Each record gives: CDR3 length, J gene, D gene, V gene, CDR3 DNA, CDR3 protein. D genes are given only for firm matches.

len: 14; j_gene: TRBJ2-3; d_gene: NA; v_gene: TRBV25-1; CDR3nt: TGTGCCAGCAGTGAATACAGGGGCACAGATACGCAGTATTTT; CDR3aa: CASSEYRGTDTQYF
len: 16; j_gene: TRBJ2-7; d_gene: TRBD2; v_gene: TRBV27; CDR3nt: TGTGCCAGCAGTTTATCCCCCAGCGGGGGGGCCTACGAGCAGTACTTC; CDR3aa: CASSLSPSGGAYEQYF
len: 14; j_gene: TRBJ1-6; d_gene: NA; v_gene: TRBV28; CDR3nt: TGTGCCAGCAGTTTGAATCAGGTTTCTTCACCCCTCCACTTT; CDR3aa: CASSLNQVSSPLHF
len: 15; j_gene: TRBJ1-1; d_gene: NA; v_gene: TRBV14; CDR3nt: TGTGCCAGCAGCCAAGGTCCAGGGCCGAACACTGAAGCTTTCTTT; CDR3aa: CASSQGPGPNTEAFF
len: 15; j_gene: TRBJ1-1; d_gene: NA; v_gene: TRBV28; CDR3nt: TGTGCCAGCAGTTCGACCCGGGAGCCCACCAGGGAAGCTTTCTTT; CDR3aa: CASSSTREPTREAFF
len: 16; j_gene: TRBJ1-4; d_gene: TRBD1; v_gene: TRBV5-6; CDR3nt: TGTGCCAGCAGCTCACCCTGGGACAGGGGAGGTGAAAAACTGTTTTTT; CDR3aa: CASSSPWDRGGEKLFF
len: 16; j_gene: TRBJ1-5; d_gene: TRBD1; v_gene: TRBV28; CDR3nt: TGTGCCAGCAGTTCACCCGGGACAGGGGGCAATCAGCCCCAGCATTTT; CDR3aa: CASSSPGTGGNQPQHF
len: 16; j_gene: TRBJ2-5; d_gene: NA; v_gene: TRBV7-9; CDR3nt: TGTGCCAGCAGCTTAGCGTTAACATTCTCTCAAGAGACCCAGTACTTC; CDR3aa: CASSLALTFSQETQYF
len: 16; j_gene: TRBJ2-6; d_gene: NA; v_gene: TRBV19; CDR3nt: TGTGCCAGTAGTATGGTCAGGGGCTCTGGGGCCAACGTCCTGACTTTC; CDR3aa: CASSMVRGSGANVLTF
len: 17; j_gene: TRBJ2-3; d_gene: TRBD2; v_gene: TRBV7-9; CDR3nt: TGTGCCAGCAGCTCGGGGACTAGCGGGGGAATCACAGATACGCAGTATTTT; CDR3aa: CASSSGTSGGITDTQYF
len: 12; j_gene: TRBJ2-3; d_gene: NA; v_gene: TRBV21-1; CDR3nt: TGTGCCAGCAGCCCCCGAGGGGATACGCAGTATTTT; CDR3aa: CASSPRGDTQYF
len: 13; j_gene: TRBJ1-5; d_gene: NA; v_gene: TRBV4-2; CDR3nt: TGTGCCAGCAGCAATGACAGGAATCAGCCCCAGCATTTT; CDR3aa: CASSNDRNQPQHF
len: 15; j_gene: TRBJ1-6; d_gene: NA; v_gene: TRBV2; CDR3nt: TGTGCCAGCAGTGACCTCGGACCCGAAAATTCACCCCTCCACTTT; CDR3aa: CASSDLGPENSPLHF
len: 14; j_gene: TRBJ1-6; d_gene: TRBD1; v_gene: TRBV2; CDR3nt: TGTGCCAGCAGTAAAACAGGGGTAAATTCACCCCTCCACTTT; CDR3aa: CASSKTGVNSPLHF